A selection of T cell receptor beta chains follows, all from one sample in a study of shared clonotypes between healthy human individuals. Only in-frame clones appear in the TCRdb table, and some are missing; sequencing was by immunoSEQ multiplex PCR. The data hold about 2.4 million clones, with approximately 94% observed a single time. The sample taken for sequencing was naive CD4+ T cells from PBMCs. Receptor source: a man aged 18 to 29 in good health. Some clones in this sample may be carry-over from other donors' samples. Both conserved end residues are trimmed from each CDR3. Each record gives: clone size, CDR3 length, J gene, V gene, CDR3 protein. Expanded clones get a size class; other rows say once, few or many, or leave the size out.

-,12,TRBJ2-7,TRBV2,ASRRAMGTYEQY
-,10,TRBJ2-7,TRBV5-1,ASSPVGHGQY
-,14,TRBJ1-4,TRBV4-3,ASSQEAGFRNEKLF
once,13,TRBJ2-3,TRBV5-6,ASSFWKRSTDTQY
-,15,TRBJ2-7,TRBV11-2,ASSEPGRGQGIYEQY
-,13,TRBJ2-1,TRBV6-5,ASSYVGVSYNEQF
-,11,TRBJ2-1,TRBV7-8,ASSRGLPNEQF
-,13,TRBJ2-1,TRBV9,ASSVGAGALNEQF
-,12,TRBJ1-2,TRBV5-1,ASSLNPGTSGYT
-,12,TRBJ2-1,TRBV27,ASWGTSGSNEQF
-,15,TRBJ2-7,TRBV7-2,ASSSSWRGGGPGEQY
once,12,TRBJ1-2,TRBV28,ASRARTGGYGYT
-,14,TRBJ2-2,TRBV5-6,ASSRELSLRAGELF
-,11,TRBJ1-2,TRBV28,ASSFGRVYGYT
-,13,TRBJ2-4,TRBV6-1,ASLTQGALWNIQY
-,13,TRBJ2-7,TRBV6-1,ASNRTPGLGFEQY
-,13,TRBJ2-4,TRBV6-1,ASSVLERPKNIQY
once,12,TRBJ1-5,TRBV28,ASRPYRAEEPQH
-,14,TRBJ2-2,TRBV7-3,ASSLQGALDTGELF
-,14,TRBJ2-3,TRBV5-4,ASSPGLAGVADTQY
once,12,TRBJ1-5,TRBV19,ASSIDRATWPQH
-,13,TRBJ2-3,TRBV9,ASSVAGRATDTQY
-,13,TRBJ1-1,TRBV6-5,ASSKMGGLGAEAF
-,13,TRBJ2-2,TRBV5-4,ASSLTGAPTGELF
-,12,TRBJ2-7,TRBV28,ASSQTGAIYEQY
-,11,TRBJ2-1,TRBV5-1,ASRRDSLNEQF
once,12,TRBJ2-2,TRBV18,ASSPPGRPGELF
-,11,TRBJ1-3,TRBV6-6,AVEKPSGNTIY
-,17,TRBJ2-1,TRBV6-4,ASSDSEPTLAGGGYEQF
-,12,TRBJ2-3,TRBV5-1,ASSHSSGSDTQY
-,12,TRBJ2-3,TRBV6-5,ASSPGRGTDTQY
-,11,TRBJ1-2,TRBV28,ASTGPRTYGYT
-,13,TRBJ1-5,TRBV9,ASSVEGTSNQPQH
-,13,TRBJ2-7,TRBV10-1,ASSGGGVGSYEQY
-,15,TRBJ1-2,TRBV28,ASSLFAGGRSNYGYT
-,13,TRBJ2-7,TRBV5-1,ASSWLTSGSYEQY
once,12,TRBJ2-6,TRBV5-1,ASRGFSGANVLT
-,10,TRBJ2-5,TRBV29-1,SVGGQGDPQY
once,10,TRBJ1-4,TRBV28,ASRQRIEKLF
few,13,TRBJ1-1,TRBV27,ASSLWPGGDTEAF
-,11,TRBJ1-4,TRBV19,AAAGYFPEKLF
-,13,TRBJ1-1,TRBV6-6,ASSYGPDRRTEAF
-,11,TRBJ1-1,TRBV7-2,ASSLQGNTEAF
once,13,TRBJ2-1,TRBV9,ASSVIGRAHNEQF
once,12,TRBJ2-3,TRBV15,ATKQREGLDTQY
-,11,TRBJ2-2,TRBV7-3,ASSFRQAGELF
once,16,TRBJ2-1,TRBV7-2,ASSLTWGGRPAYNEQF
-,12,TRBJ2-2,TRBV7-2,ASSFFPTTGELF
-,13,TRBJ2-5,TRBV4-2,ASSRRKLAQETQY
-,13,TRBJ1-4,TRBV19,ASSIRYEGAGGLF
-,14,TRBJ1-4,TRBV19,ASSIGRGLTNEKLF
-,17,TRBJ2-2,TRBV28,ASTSLRGSGSKYTGELF
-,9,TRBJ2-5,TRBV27,ASSSQETQY
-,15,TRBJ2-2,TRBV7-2,ASSRLGDRDYTGELF
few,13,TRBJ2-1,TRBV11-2,ASSLSPAGVNEQF